What follows are 24 T cell receptor beta chains derived from one specimen sequenced in a study of beta chain features in type 1 diabetes. Reverse transcribing all isolated RNA meant expressed TCRB transcripts were sequenced. The assay was immunoSEQ multiplex PCR, and TCRdb's table has in-frame clones only and misses some. In the table there are about 280,000 clones, approximately 16% of which are singletons. Their antigens are not known. General study points: In every one of the four CD4+ subsets, TCRB CDR3s were moderately but significantly shorter in Type 1 diabetes patients.

The sample comprised naive CD4+ T cells from blood. These receptors originate from a man aged 18 to 29 with type 1 diabetes.

This clone was seen only a few times. The chain employs TRBV19 and TRBJ2-1, with 13 bases aligning to TRBD2. The CDR3 sequence is 13 residues long. The J segment lost 12 bases and the V segment lost 5 bases, leaving 4 bases of the junction unmatched. Germline CDR1 is LNHDA and CDR2 is SQIVND (reference sequence). The CDR3 DNA reads TGTGCCAGTAGTCGCCGGACTAGCGGGGGGCAGTTCTTC. Translating it yields CASSRRTSGGQFF.

The chain uses TRBV9 and TRBJ2-7; 10 bases align to TRBD1. The trim removed 4 bases at V and 5 bases at J, leaving 12 bases unmatched. CDR3 length: 16 amino acids. Germline V lookup: CDR1 SGDLS, CDR2 YYNGEE. In DNA form, the CDR3 reads TGTGCCAGCAGCACCATGACAGGGGGCGAAGGTGACGAGCAGTACTTC. It encodes CASSTMTGGEGDEQYF.

This clone has a handful of counts. The chain recombines TRBV5-4 with TRBJ2-7; 11 bases match TRBD1. V lost 3 bases and J lost 5; bases outside the gene matches: 10. Germline assignment: CDR1 SGHNT and CDR2 YYREEE (reference sequence). The CDR3 is made up of 16 amino acids. CDR3 DNA: TGTGCCAGCAGCTCATCTCCGGGACAGGGGGACCACGAGCAGTACTTC. Residues: CASSSSPGQGDHEQYF. Combining the CDR3 with reference TRBV5-4 and TRBJ2-7 gives the whole variable domain ETGVTQSPTHLIKTRGQQVTLRCSSQSGHNTVSWYQQALGQGPQFIFQYYREEENGRGNFPPRFSGLQFPNYSSELNVNALELDDSALYLCASSSSPGQGDHEQYFGPGTRLTVT.

The rearrangement links TRBV29-1 to TRBJ1-1; D may be TRBD1 (5 bases). V was cut by 4 bases and J by 3 bases, with 21 bases left in between. Per germline, CDR1 SQVTM and CDR2 ANQGSEA. The CDR3 spans 16 residues. Here the CDR3 DNA reads TGCAGCGTTGGGGTTATGGGCGGGGCGCAGGACACTGAAGCTTTCTTT. Protein product: CSVGVMGGAQDTEAFF.

V is TRBV14 and J is TRBJ2-3; 9 bases are shared with TRBD2. Germline V lookup: CDR1 SGHDN, CDR2 FVKESK. V shed 0 bases and J 0 bases; nucleotides not matched to a gene: 7. This CDR3 spans 18 amino acids. CDR3 sequence: CASSQDLLAGSSTDTQYF. The CDR3 coding sequence is TGTGCCAGCAGCCAAGATCTGCTAGCGGGGTCTAGCACAGATACGCAGTATTTT.

V gene TRBV19 combines with J gene TRBJ2-5; D is unresolved. CDR1 and CDR2 (germline): LNHDA, SQIVND (reference sequence). Between the trimmed V and J ends, which lost 6 bases and 5 bases, there was a span of 10 bases. This CDR3 spans 12 amino acids. Here the CDR3 DNA reads TGTGCCAGTAGCGAGAGAATGGAGACCCAGTACTTC. The encoded protein is CASSERMETQYF.

This clone came up once. Within the sample, other DNA sequences also encode this same CDR3. The chain carries TRBV5-4 and TRBJ2-7; 8 nucleotides align to TRBD1. Trimming removed 0 bases from V and 3 bases from J; junction bases left unmatched: 5. CDR3 length equals 15 residues. Germline values: CDR1 SGHNT, CDR2 YYREEE (reference sequence). The CDR3 sequence is CASSLGQGAYYEQYF. CDR3 nucleotide sequence: TGTGCCAGCAGCTTGGGGCAGGGGGCGTACTACGAGCAGTACTTC.

There are a few counts of this clone. This CDR3 reads CASSEGGRRNTGELFF. Here the CDR3 DNA reads TGTGCCAGCAGTGAAGGGGGGAGGAGGAACACCGGGGAGCTGTTTTTT. The chain carries TRBV6-1 and TRBJ2-2; possibly TRBD2 for D (6 bases). The germline V gene has CDR1 MNHNS and CDR2 SASEGT. V gave up 1 base and J gave up 1 base, with 10 bases separating them. This CDR3 spans 16 amino acids.

The chain recombines TRBV2 with TRBJ1-1, with 8 positions matching TRBD1. V shed 5 bases and J 0 bases; nucleotides not matched to a gene: 8. The germline CDR1 and CDR2 sequences are SNHLY and FYNNEI. The CDR3 has 16 residues. This chain's CDR3 is CASSSLWDRMNTEAFF. The CDR3 coding sequence is TGTGCCAGCAGTAGTTTGTGGGACAGGATGAACACTGAAGCTTTCTTT.

The V call is TRBV28, the J call TRBJ1-2; maybe TRBD1 (5 bases). The CDR3 extends over 14 amino acids. CDR1 and CDR2 from the germline V gene are MDHEN and SYDVKM. CDR3 coding DNA: TGTGAGTGCCAAGGCAGGGCCCATTCTGGTGGCTACACCTTC. Encoded protein: CECQGRAHSGGYTF.

This clone has only a few counts. The rearrangement uses TRBV5-4 and TRBJ1-2; no reliable D call. The germline V gene has CDR1 SGHNT and CDR2 YYREEE (reference sequence). The CDR3 length is 14 residues. V lost 2 bases, J lost 2 bases, and 10 bases lay in between. The CDR3 loop is CASSFPTSNYGYTF. The CDR3 DNA sequence: TGTGCCAGCAGCTTCCCTACCTCCAACTATGGCTACACCTTC.

This clone turned up a few times. J is TRBJ1-5 and V is TRBV7-8, with 8 bases aligning to TRBD1. Germline V gene sequence: CDR1 SGHVS, CDR2 FQNEAQ. The CDR3 contains 16 residues. The J segment lost 2 bases and the V segment lost 0 bases, leaving 3 bases of the junction unmatched. The CDR3 protein is CASSLADRGGNQPQHF. The CDR3 DNA reads TGTGCCAGCAGCTTAGCCGACAGGGGAGGCAATCAGCCCCAGCATTTT.

A remark on this clone: A junction boundary mismatches the germline segment, possibly from a read error. The same CDR3 also results from other DNA sequences found in this sample. CDR3 protein: CAWTRDRDYGYTF. DNA of the CDR3: TGTGCTTGGACCCGAGACAGGGACTATGGCTACACCTTC. The chain carries TRBV30 and TRBJ1-2, with TRBD1 identical over 7 bases. The CDR3 spans 13 residues. Per germline, CDR1 GTSNPN and CDR2 SVGIG (reference sequence).

This clone showed up just a few times. The chain is built from TRBV5-1 and TRBJ2-2; weak D call: TRBD2 (5 bases). The V end was cut by 0 bases, the J end by 3 bases, with 12 bases between. Germline CDR1 and CDR2: SGHRS and YFSETQ. The CDR3 consists of 16 residues. The CDR3 loop reads CASSLGVRAHTGELFF. Here the CDR3 DNA reads TGCGCCAGCAGCTTGGGTGTGCGGGCCCACACCGGGGAGCTGTTTTTT.

This clone came up a few times. V usage is TRBV10-3 and J usage is TRBJ2-1; possible D gene TRBD1, 6 bases. Trimming took off 3 bases at V and 5 bases at J, with 14 bases between the two ends. Germline lookup yields CDR1 ENHRY and CDR2 SYGVKD. This CDR3 has 15 residues. The CDR3 spells CAISETTGYHNEQFF. DNA for the CDR3: TGTGCCATCAGTGAAACCACAGGGTACCACAATGAGCAGTTCTTC.

The chain combines TRBV5-1 with TRBJ2-3, with TRBD2 identical over 8 bases. This CDR3 comprises 16 residues. V was clipped by 0 bases and J by 2 bases; unmatched bases: 5. Germline CDR1 SGHRS, CDR2 YFSETQ. For the CDR3, the DNA is TGCGCCAGCAGCTTGGATGCGGGGGGTACCACAGATACGCAGTATTTT. The encoded protein is CASSLDAGGTTDTQYF.

The chain carries TRBV9 and TRBJ2-5; 10 bases map to TRBD2. The CDR3 is 14 amino acids. Looked up from germline, CDR1 is SGDLS and CDR2 is YYNGEE. The V and J ends lost 2 bases and 5 bases, in that order; junction bases with no gene match: 3. The CDR3 spells CASSVGLARETQYF. DNA of the CDR3: TGTGCCAGCAGCGTGGGACTAGCGCGGGAGACCCAGTACTTC.

This clone was detected only a few times. This chain joins TRBV30 and TRBJ1-1; no reliable D call. V dropped 0 bases and J dropped 2 bases, with 10 bases sitting between them. CDR1 is GTSNPN, CDR2 SVGIG, per germline (reference sequence). The CDR3 contains 14 residues. This CDR3 is CAWSVLGTNTEAFF. The CDR3 DNA reads as TGTGCCTGGAGTGTACTGGGCACCAACACTGAAGCTTTCTTT.

The rearrangement uses TRBV5-1 and TRBJ2-7, with TRBD2 identical over 7 bases. The germline CDR1 and CDR2 sequences are SGHRS and YFSETQ. The V and J ends lost 4 bases and 2 bases, in that order; junction bases with no gene match: 12. CDR3 size: 16 residues. The chain's CDR3 is CASSPGGGGRPYEQYF. The CDR3 DNA is TGCGCCAGCAGCCCGGGAGGTGGAGGGCGACCCTACGAGCAGTACTTC. The full variable domain, completed using reference TRBV5-1 and TRBJ2-7, is KAGVTQTPRYLIKTRGQQVTLSCSPISGHRSVSWYQQTPGQGLQFLFEYFSETQRNKGNFPGRFSGRQFSNSRSEMNVSTLELGDSALYLCASSPGGGGRPYEQYFGPGTRLTVT.

The chain recombines TRBV30 with TRBJ2-7, with D maybe TRBD2 (5 bases). There are 15 residues in the CDR3. Germline V gene lookup returns CDR1 GTSNPN and CDR2 SVGIG (reference sequence). V was trimmed by 2 bases and J by 4 bases, leaving 18 bases between them. In DNA form, the CDR3 reads TGTGCCTGGAGTACCCTCGAGCGGCCGCCTTACGAGCAGTACTTC. Translating it yields CAWSTLERPPYEQYF.

The gene calls are TRBV30 and TRBJ1-1; no definite D call. CDR3 length: 12 residues. Per germline, CDR1 GTSNPN and CDR2 SVGIG (reference sequence). The V gene lost 0 bases and the J gene lost 11 bases, with 13 bases spanning the gap. In DNA, the CDR3 is TGTGCCTGGAGTGTCCTCCGGAGGACGGCTTTCTTT. Its protein is CAWSVLRRTAFF.

This chain links TRBV7-2 with TRBJ1-2; 10 bases line up with TRBD1. The V segment lost 4 bases and the J segment 1 base; nucleotides outside the gene matches: 3. This CDR3 region has 15 residues. In germline, CDR1 is SGHTA, CDR2 FQGNSA. CDR3 DNA: TGTGCCAGCAGCTCCTGGGACAGGGGTAACTATGGCTACACCTTC. This codes for CASSSWDRGNYGYTF.

Only a few counts were recorded for this clone. J is TRBJ2-1 and V is TRBV19; possible D gene TRBD1, 6 bases. There are 16 residues in the CDR3. Germline-derived CDR1 and CDR2 are LNHDA and SQIVND (reference sequence). V gave up 5 bases and J gave up 0 bases, with 14 bases separating them. The CDR3 DNA reads TGTGCCAGTAGTGCCTCAGGGGAGCGCTCCTACAATGAGCAGTTCTTC. Translating it yields CASSASGERSYNEQFF.

This clone has a handful of counts. The chain joins TRBV7-2 to TRBJ2-5; 9 bases line up with TRBD2. The CDR3 runs 15 residues. Germline V lookup: CDR1 SGHTA, CDR2 FQGNSA. V shed 5 bases, J shed 11 bases, and the junction held 15 bases outside the gene matches. Written as DNA, the CDR3 is TGTGCCAGCAGCCCCAATGGACTAGCGTTCCACTGGCAGTACTTC. Amino acids: CASSPNGLAFHWQYF.